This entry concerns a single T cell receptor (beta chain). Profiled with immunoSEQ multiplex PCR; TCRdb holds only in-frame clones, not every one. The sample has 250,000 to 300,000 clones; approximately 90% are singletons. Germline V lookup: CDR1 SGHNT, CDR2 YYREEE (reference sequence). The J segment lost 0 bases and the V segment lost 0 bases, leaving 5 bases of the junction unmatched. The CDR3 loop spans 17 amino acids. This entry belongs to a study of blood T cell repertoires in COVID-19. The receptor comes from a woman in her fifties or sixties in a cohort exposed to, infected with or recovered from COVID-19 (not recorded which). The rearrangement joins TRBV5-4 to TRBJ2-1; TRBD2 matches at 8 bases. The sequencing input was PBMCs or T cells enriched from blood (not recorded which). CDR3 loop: CASSLAGTRSSYNEQFF. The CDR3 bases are TGTGCCAGCAGCTTGGCCGGGACTAGGAGCTCCTACAATGAGCAGTTCTTC.